The 30 T cell receptor beta chains in this list originate from one sample, sequenced in a study of cytomegalovirus exposure and HLA in healthy donors. The PCR employed 60 Vbeta primers together with 13 Jbeta primers. The table came from immunoSEQ multiplex PCR; TCRdb's copy has only in-frame clones and leaves some out. The sample shows some 77,000 clones, 70% to 80% of them seen only once. The sample was PBMCs. All receptors derive from a young man in good health and CMV-seronegative.

This chain links TRBV13 with TRBJ2-5, with a tentative D call TRBD1 (6 bases). The germline V gene has CDR1 PRHDT and CDR2 FYEKMQ (reference sequence). V lost 2 bases to trimming and J lost 4 bases, with 11 bases between them. This CDR3 contains 14 residues. CDR3 in amino acids: CASSLRTQGETQYF. The CDR3 DNA is TGTGCCAGCAGCTTACGGACACAGGGAGAGACCCAGTACTTC.

The gene calls are TRBV4-2 and TRBJ2-1; the D gene is possibly TRBD2 (7 bases). The CDR3 is made up of 16 amino acids. Trimming removed 1 base at V and 5 bases at J, with 15 bases between. Looked up from germline, CDR1 is LGHNA and CDR2 is YNFKEQ. The CDR3 protein is CASSQGGGYIDNEQFF. In DNA, the CDR3 is TGTGCCAGCAGCCAAGGCGGGGGCTACATAGACAATGAGCAGTTCTTC.

The CDR3 here is CASSLTSGSREQYF. CDR3 nucleotides: TGTGCCAGCAGTTTAACTAGCGGGAGTCGCGAGCAGTACTTC. The rearrangement uses TRBV28 and TRBJ2-7; TRBD2 matches 11 bases. Germline CDR1 reads MDHEN; CDR2 reads SYDVKM. V gave up 2 bases and J gave up 6 bases; unmatched junction bases: 3. The CDR3 is 14 residues long.

The V and J genes are TRBV7-8 and TRBJ1-1; 7 nucleotides align to TRBD1. The trim removed 8 bases at V and 3 bases at J, leaving 9 bases unmatched. The germline CDR1 and CDR2 sequences are SGHVS and FQNEAQ. This CDR3 has 14 amino acids. CDR3 coding DNA: TGTGCCAGCCGTCCGGGACAGTATTACACTGAAGCTTTCTTT. This gives the protein CASRPGQYYTEAFF.

This clone was recorded once. The sample has other DNA sequences that encode this CDR3 too. The V gene is TRBV27, the J gene TRBJ2-7, with D perhaps TRBD1 (6 bases). Germline loops: CDR1 MNHEY, CDR2 SMNVEV (reference sequence). Trimming shortened V by 6 bases and J by 5 bases, and 14 bases separated the two germline ends. The CDR3 totals 13 residues. CDR3 region: CASSSTGYNEQYF. The CDR3 DNA is TGTGCCAGCAGCTCCACAGGGTATAACGAGCAGTACTTC.

This clone has a handful of counts. The chain recombines TRBV7-9 with TRBJ1-4, with unresolved D. The CDR3 spans 17 residues. Trimming cost V 5 bases and J 0 bases, with 16 bases left between them. Germline CDR1 and CDR2: SEHNR and FQNEAQ (reference sequence). The CDR3 coding sequence is TGTGCCAGCAGCCCCCGGCTCGGGGTTGCAACTAATGAAAAACTGTTTTTT. As protein: CASSPRLGVATNEKLFF.

The chain links TRBV12-5 to TRBJ2-5; 8 nucleotides align to TRBD1. Germline V CDR1 and CDR2: LGHNT, FRNRAP. V was clipped by 4 bases and J by 5 bases; unmatched bases: 12. This CDR3 has 16 residues. The CDR3 DNA reads as TGTGCTAGTGGTTCTATGGGGACAGGAGGTTTGGAGACCCAGTACTTC. It is translated as CASGSMGTGGLETQYF.

The chain is built from TRBV7-9 and TRBJ1-5, with TRBD1 identical over 8 bases. Germline V gene lookup returns CDR1 SEHNR and CDR2 FQNEAQ (reference sequence). Trimming took 4 bases from V and 4 from J; bases not matched to a gene: 9. The CDR3 loop spans 16 amino acids. Here the CDR3 reads CASSSHRGRKNQPQHF. The CDR3 nucleotides are TGTGCCAGCAGCTCACACAGGGGGAGAAAGAATCAGCCCCAGCATTTT.

J is TRBJ2-7 and V is TRBV5-1; TRBD2 matches at 13 bases. CDR1 is SGHRS and CDR2 is YFSETQ in the germline V gene. After removal of 0 bases from V and 7 bases from J, the junction contained 4 bases not matched to a gene. This CDR3 region has 15 residues. CDR3 sequence (DNA): TGCGCCAGCAGCTTGGATGGACTAGCGGGGGCGGAGCAGTACTTC. Its translation is CASSLDGLAGAEQYF.

V and J are TRBV28 and TRBJ1-2; possibly TRBD1 for D (5 bases). Germline V CDR1 and CDR2: MDHEN, SYDVKM. Deletions cut 7 bases from V and 5 bases from J, with 17 bases between. This CDR3 spans 14 amino acids. In DNA form, the CDR3 reads TGTGCCAGCAAAACCTCCGGGACTGAGTATGGCTACACCTTC. Its translation: CASKTSGTEYGYTF.

The rearrangement uses TRBV6-5 and TRBJ2-6; 8 bases align to TRBD2. The germline CDR1 and CDR2 sequences are MNHEY and SVGAGI. The CDR3 length is 16 residues. With 4 bases clipped from V and 4 bases from J, the junction kept 6 bases outside the gene matches. The CDR3 is CASSSRGAAGANVLTF. CDR3 bases: TGTGCCAGCAGTTCGCGGGGGGCGGCAGGGGCCAACGTCCTGACTTTC.

V gene TRBV7-2 combines with J gene TRBJ2-7; TRBD1 matches 9 bases. The CDR3 sequence is 16 residues long. CDR1 and CDR2 from the germline V gene are SGHTA and FQGNSA. With V trimmed by 2 bases and J by 4 bases, 9 bases remained unmatched. This CDR3 reads CASSLLGQGIRYEQYF. DNA for the CDR3: TGTGCCAGCAGCTTACTGGGACAGGGAATCCGGTACGAGCAGTACTTC.

The chain couples TRBV18 to TRBJ2-1, with a tentative D call TRBD1 (5 bases). V was clipped by 3 bases and J by 9 bases, with 12 bases between them. This CDR3 is 13 amino acids long. In germline, CDR1 is KGHSH, CDR2 LQKENI. The CDR3 DNA sequence: TGTGCCAGCTCACCCGACAGCCAAACTGAGCAGTTCTTC. This sequence encodes CASSPDSQTEQFF.

The chain recombines TRBV2 with TRBJ2-2; the D is unclear. Looked up from germline, CDR1 is SNHLY and CDR2 is FYNNEI. V was pared by 6 bases and J by 8 bases, with 7 bases between. The CDR3 is 11 amino acids. CDR3 DNA: TGTGCCAGCAGCGAGAGGGGGGAGCTGTTTTTT. It translates to CASSERGELFF. Drawing the rest from reference TRBV2 and TRBJ2-2, the complete variable domain is EPEVTQTPSHQVTQMGQEVILRCVPISNHLYFYWYRQILGQKVEFLVSFYNNEISEKSEIFDDQFSVERPDGSNFTLKIRSTKLEDSAMYFCASSERGELFFGEGSRLTVL.

The chain employs TRBV7-9 and TRBJ1-1; 9 bases fit TRBD1. V lost 4 bases and J lost 11; bases outside the gene matches: 5. This CDR3 contains 12 residues. Germline V gene data show CDR1 as SEHNR and CDR2 as FQNEAQ (reference sequence). The CDR3 loop is CASSWDRDAAFF. DNA of the CDR3: TGTGCCAGCAGCTGGGACAGGGATGCTGCTTTCTTT. The whole variable domain, remainder taken from reference TRBV7-9 and TRBJ1-1, is DTGVSQNPRHKITKRGQNVTFRCDPISEHNRLYWYRQTLGQGPEFLTYFQNEAQLEKSRLLSDRFSAERPKGSFSTLEIQRTEQGDSAMYLCASSWDRDAAFFGQGTRLTVV.

V usage is TRBV28 and J usage is TRBJ1-1, with a weak D call TRBD1 (6 bases). The CDR3 loop spans 14 amino acids. Germline V gene data show CDR1 as MDHEN and CDR2 as SYDVKM. Trimming stripped 6 bases from V and 3 bases from J, with 14 bases between. CDR3 in DNA: TGTGCCAGCAGCACTCTCACAGGGTACACTGAAGCTTTCTTT. Residues: CASSTLTGYTEAFF. Variable domain in full (rest from reference TRBV28 and TRBJ1-1): DVKVTQSSRYLVKRTGEKVFLECVQDMDHENMFWYRQDPGLGLRLIYFSYDVKMKEKGDIPEGYSVSREKKERFSLILESASTNQTSMYLCASSTLTGYTEAFFGQGTRLTVV.

The rearrangement uses TRBV10-3 and TRBJ2-5; TRBD1 agrees at 7 bases. CDR1 and CDR2 (germline): ENHRY, SYGVKD. This CDR3 spans 12 amino acids. The V gene end was trimmed by 10 bases and the J gene end by 1 base; junction bases not matched to a gene: 3. CDR3 sequence (DNA): TGTGCCACCGGGACAGCCCAAGAGACCCAGTACTTC. Protein sequence: CATGTAQETQYF.

The genes are TRBV28 and TRBJ2-7; D is ambiguous. The germline V and J ends were trimmed by 8 bases and 2 bases, with 4 bases remaining between them. The CDR3 totals 10 residues. Looked up from germline, CDR1 is MDHEN and CDR2 is SYDVKM. The CDR3 reads CASGPYEQYF. The CDR3 DNA reads as TGTGCCAGCGGCCCCTACGAGCAGTACTTC.

The sample holds one count of this clone. The chain employs TRBV30 and TRBJ2-5, with 11 bases identical to TRBD1. The V gene's germline CDR1 is GTSNPN and CDR2 SVGIG (reference sequence). V trimming: 3 bases; J trimming: 3 bases; junction bases outside the gene matches: 12. This CDR3 is built from 17 residues. The CDR3 bases are TGTGCCTGGAGACAGGACAGGGGGCTTAAGTTTGAAGAGACCCAGTACTTC. Its translation: CAWRQDRGLKFEETQYF.

V and J are TRBV15 and TRBJ1-2, with D maybe TRBD1 (6 bases). The CDR3 runs 15 residues. Germline V gene sequence: CDR1 LNHNV, CDR2 YYDKDF (reference sequence). Trimming cost V 3 bases and J 7 bases, with 18 bases left between them. The CDR3 reads CATSSAGSRGGGYTF. CDR3 coding DNA: TGTGCCACCAGCAGCGCCGGGTCGAGGGGGGGTGGCTACACCTTC.

The gene calls are TRBV6-1 and TRBJ2-4; tentative D call: TRBD2 (5 bases). The V end was cut by 2 bases, the J end by 10 bases, with 18 bases between. The length of the CDR3 is 15 residues. The germline gives CDR1 MNHNS, CDR2 SASEGT. The CDR3 DNA reads as TGTGCCAGCAGTGAAAAGAGGGCCTCACAAGGGATTCAGTACTTC. Translated, it gives CASSEKRASQGIQYF.

V and J are TRBV18 and TRBJ2-7; 7 nucleotides agree with TRBD2. With V trimmed by 6 bases and J by 6 bases, 11 bases remained unmatched. From germline, CDR1 is KGHSH and CDR2 LQKENI. There are 14 residues in the CDR3. The CDR3 DNA follows: TGTGCCAGCTCGCGATCGACTAGCTCGCTCGAGCAGTACTTC. Amino acids: CASSRSTSSLEQYF.

The V call is TRBV7-2, the J call TRBJ1-2; D is undetermined. Germline CDR1 SGHTA, CDR2 FQGNSA. CDR3 length equals 14 residues. Trimming took 0 bases from V and 11 from J, leaving 16 bases between them. CDR3 bases: TGTGCCAGCAGCTTAGCGGGGTCCCGCCCGGGGTACACCTTC. Translation: CASSLAGSRPGYTF.

The J gene is TRBJ1-2, the V gene TRBV18; TRBD1 is a possible D gene (6 bases). The germline V and J ends were trimmed by 6 bases and 2 bases, with 10 bases remaining between them. The CDR3 is 13 amino acids. Germline V gene data show CDR1 as KGHSH and CDR2 as LQKENI. CDR3 region: CASSADRNYGYTF. In nucleotides, the CDR3 is TGTGCCAGCTCGGCCGACAGGAACTATGGCTACACCTTC.

The table lists this clone with a few counts. The chain combines TRBV7-2 with TRBJ2-5, with a possible D match to TRBD2 (5 bases). CDR1 and CDR2 from the germline V gene are SGHTA and FQGNSA. The CDR3 covers 14 residues. The V end lost 4 bases, the J end lost 4 bases, and 13 bases lay between the germline ends. CDR3 bases: TGTGCCAGCAGCTCGCCGACTACCCCAGAGACCCAGTACTTC. Protein product: CASSSPTTPETQYF.

As concerns this clone: The junction departs from germline at one end; a sequencing error may be responsible. V is TRBV7-7 and J is TRBJ2-1; D is uncertain. The CDR3 sequence is 15 residues long. CDR1 SSHAT and CDR2 FNYEAQ come from the germline V gene (reference sequence). CDR3 sequence (DNA): TGTGCTAGCAGCTTAGAACTAATGCCTCTCAATGAGCAGTTCTTC. This translates into CASSLELMPLNEQFF.

As for this clone: The junction departs from germline at one end; a sequencing error may be responsible. J is TRBJ1-6 and V is TRBV7-2, with D tentatively TRBD1 (5 bases). This CDR3 contains 11 residues. The germline V gene has CDR1 SGHTA and CDR2 FQGNSA. In nucleotides, the CDR3 is TGTGCCAGCAGCGCGGGACCGGAGATTGGATTT. Its translation: CASSAGPEIGF.

The V call is TRBV18, the J call TRBJ2-7, with 10 nucleotides matching TRBD2. After removal of 1 base from V and 2 bases from J, the junction contained 5 bases not matched to a gene. The CDR3 length is 16 residues. Germline values: CDR1 KGHSH, CDR2 LQKENI. CDR3 residues: CASSPLPGLAPYEQYF. The CDR3 DNA is TGTGCCAGCTCACCACTTCCGGGACTAGCGCCCTACGAGCAGTACTTC.

This rearrangement joins TRBV28 to TRBJ2-3, with TRBD2 matching over 8 bases. CDR3 length equals 18 residues. In germline, CDR1 is MDHEN, CDR2 SYDVKM. V shed 7 bases and J 0 bases; nucleotides not matched to a gene: 15. The CDR3 DNA reads as TGTGCCAGCATACTCGCGGGAGGAATTAACCCTAGCACAGATACGCAGTATTTT. Its protein product is CASILAGGINPSTDTQYF.

The chain couples TRBV7-9 to TRBJ2-1; TRBD2 agrees at 8 bases. Per germline, CDR1 SEHNR and CDR2 FQNEAQ (reference sequence). The CDR3 is 15 amino acids. V was clipped by 0 bases and J by 5 bases; unmatched bases: 3. CDR3 sequence (DNA): TGTGCCAGCAGCTTAGCGGGACTAGGTAACAATGAGCAGTTCTTC. It translates to CASSLAGLGNNEQFF.